This passage covers 9 T cell receptor beta chains from one sample sequenced in a study of cytomegalovirus exposure and HLA in healthy donors. Primers included in the PCR were 60 Vbeta and 13 Jbeta primers. TCRdb keeps only in-frame clones here, not all; method: immunoSEQ multiplex PCR. The sample lists 150,000 to 200,000 clones; 60% to 80% were seen once. Source material: PBMCs. These TCRs come from a male donor in good health and CMV-seronegative.

CDR3 DNA: TGTGCCAGTAGTATTACCGGGACAGGGGACTATGGCTACACCTTC. Amino acid sequence: CASSITGTGDYGYTF. V is TRBV19 and J is TRBJ1-2, with 10 nucleotides matching TRBD1. The V and J ends lost 3 bases and 3 bases, in that order; junction bases with no gene match: 4. Germline V lookup: CDR1 LNHDA, CDR2 SQIVND (reference sequence). This CDR3 has 15 residues.

The table lists this clone with a few counts. The chain carries TRBV2 and TRBJ2-7; D is possibly TRBD1 (6 bases). The CDR3 runs to 13 residues. Germline-derived CDR1 and CDR2 are SNHLY and FYNNEI. Trimming cost V 9 bases and J 4 bases, with 16 bases left between them. The CDR3 loop reads CARSRGQTYEQYF. The CDR3 DNA reads TGTGCCAGATCCCGAGGACAGACTTACGAGCAGTACTTC.

The chain employs TRBV9 and TRBJ1-2, with D perhaps TRBD1 (5 bases). The germline V gene encodes CDR1 SGDLS and CDR2 YYNGEE. This CDR3 has 14 residues. Trimming cost V 3 bases and J 4 bases, with 13 bases left between them. Here the CDR3 DNA reads TGTGCCAGCAGCGGATTAGGGGCTACCTATGGCTACACCTTC. Its protein product is CASSGLGATYGYTF.

The sample holds a few counts of this clone. The rearrangement links TRBV6-1 to TRBJ1-2; D possibly corresponds to TRBD1 (6 bases). Germline CDR1 is MNHNS and CDR2 is SASEGT. V was trimmed by 2 bases and J by 8 bases, leaving 15 bases between them. The CDR3 totals 14 residues. This CDR3 reads CASSERTRGQGYTF. The CDR3 nucleotides are TGTGCCAGCAGTGAAAGAACCAGGGGCCAGGGCTACACCTTC.

The sample holds a few counts of this clone. Different DNA sequences within this sample yield the same CDR3. The chain has TRBV28 and TRBJ1-5; unclear D gene. The CDR3 is made up of 13 amino acids. Per the germline V gene, CDR1 is MDHEN and CDR2 is SYDVKM. Trimming left V 3 bases short and J 1 base short, with 4 bases between. This CDR3 is CASSFSSNQPQHF. The CDR3 coding sequence is TGTGCCAGCAGTTTTAGCAGCAATCAGCCCCAGCATTTT.

The V gene is TRBV11-3, the J gene TRBJ2-7; D perhaps matches TRBD2 (7 bases). The CDR3 consists of 14 residues. Germline V gene sequence: CDR1 SGHNT, CDR2 YENEEA. The ends were cut back, 2 bases at V and 3 bases at J, with 11 bases in the middle. As DNA, the CDR3 is TGTGCCAGCAGCTTAAGGGGGGACTACTACGAGCAGTACTTC. Residues: CASSLRGDYYEQYF.

This clone occurred once. The V and J genes are TRBV2 and TRBJ2-3, with TRBD1 as a possible D gene (6 bases). The germline V gene has CDR1 SNHLY and CDR2 FYNNEI. The V end was cut by 5 bases, the J end by 2 bases, with 11 bases between. The CDR3 consists of 14 residues. CDR3 region: CASSRDTYTDTQYF. CDR3 in DNA: TGTGCCAGCAGTCGGGACACTTACACAGATACGCAGTATTTT.

This sequence joins TRBV30 and TRBJ2-1; 10 nucleotides line up with TRBD2. With V trimmed by 5 bases and J by 8 bases, 12 bases remained unmatched. Germline V lookup: CDR1 GTSNPN, CDR2 SVGIG (reference sequence). The CDR3 runs 15 residues. Here the CDR3 reads CAWLGASGRLHEQFF. DNA of the CDR3: TGTGCCTGGCTAGGGGCTAGCGGGAGACTCCATGAGCAGTTCTTC.

The chain employs TRBV6-5 and TRBJ1-6, with D maybe TRBD1 (6 bases). The V gene lost 7 bases and the J gene lost 5 bases, with 12 bases spanning the gap. CDR3 length: 14 residues. Looked up from germline, CDR1 is MNHEY and CDR2 is SVGAGI. CDR3 sequence (DNA): TGTGCCAGCACCCAGGGGCGAAATAATTCACCCCTCCACTTT. Protein sequence: CASTQGRNNSPLHF.